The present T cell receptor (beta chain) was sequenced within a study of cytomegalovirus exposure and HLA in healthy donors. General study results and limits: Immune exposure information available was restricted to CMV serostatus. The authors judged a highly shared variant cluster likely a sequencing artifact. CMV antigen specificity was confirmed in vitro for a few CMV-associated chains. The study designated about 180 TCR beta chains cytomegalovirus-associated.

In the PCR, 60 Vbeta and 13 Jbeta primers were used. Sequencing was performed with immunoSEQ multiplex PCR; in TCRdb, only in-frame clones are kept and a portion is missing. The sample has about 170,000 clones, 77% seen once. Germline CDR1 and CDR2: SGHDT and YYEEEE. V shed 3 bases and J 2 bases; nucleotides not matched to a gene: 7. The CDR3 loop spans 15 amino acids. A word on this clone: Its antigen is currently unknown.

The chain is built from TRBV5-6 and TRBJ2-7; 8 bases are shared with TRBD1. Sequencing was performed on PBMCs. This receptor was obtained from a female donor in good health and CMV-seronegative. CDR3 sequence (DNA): TGTGCCAGCAGCTACCTCAGGGGGCTGACCTACGAGCAGTACTTC. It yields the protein CASSYLRGLTYEQYF. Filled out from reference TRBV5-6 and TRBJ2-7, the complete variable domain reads DAGVTQSPTHLIKTRGQQVTLRCSPKSGHDTVSWYQQALGQGPQFIFQYYEEEERQRGNFPDRFSGHQFPNYSSELNVNALLLGDSALYLCASSYLRGLTYEQYFGPGTRLTVT.